The 13 T cell receptor beta chains reported below all come from one sample, sequenced in a study of blood T cell repertoires in COVID-19. TCRdb's copy holds only in-frame clones and misses some; the assay was immunoSEQ multiplex PCR. The sample has around 250,000 clones, roughly 80% seen once. The material sequenced was PBMCs or T cells enriched from blood (not recorded which). These receptors all stem from a man aged 40-50 years who had been exposed to COVID-19.

V gene TRBV27 combines with J gene TRBJ1-1; 7 nucleotides align to TRBD1. The CDR3 length is 15 residues. CDR1 is MNHEY and CDR2 is SMNVEV in the germline V gene (reference sequence). After removal of 4 bases from V and 0 bases from J, the junction contained 5 bases not matched to a gene. The DNA of the CDR3 is TGTGCCAGCAGTTACGCCACAGGGGTGAACACTGAAGCTTTCTTT. It is translated as CASSYATGVNTEAFF.

The V call is TRBV10-3, the J call TRBJ1-3; D uncertain. From germline, CDR1 is ENHRY and CDR2 SYGVKD. The CDR3 length is 12 residues. The V gene lost 8 bases and the J gene lost 4 bases, with 9 bases spanning the gap. CDR3 sequence: CAIGSQGNTIYF. CDR3 sequence (DNA): TGTGCCATCGGCAGTCAAGGAAACACCATATATTTT.

CDR3 in amino acids: CASSSGLAGVGVRQFF. As DNA, the CDR3 is TGTGCCAGCAGCTCGGGACTAGCGGGAGTTGGGGTAAGGCAGTTCTTC. The rearrangement joins TRBV7-9 to TRBJ2-1; 14 nucleotides match TRBD2. Germline lookup yields CDR1 SEHNR and CDR2 FQNEAQ (reference sequence). Trimming cost V 4 bases and J 12 bases; bases outside gene matches: 11. CDR3 length equals 16 residues.

V and J are TRBV12-3 or TRBV12-4 and TRBJ2-5; D is ambiguous. The CDR3 runs to 11 residues. The V and J ends lost 6 bases and 1 base respectively, with 3 bases between them. DNA of the CDR3: TGTGCCAGCAGCCTCCAAGAGACCCAGTACTTC. This codes for CASSLQETQYF.

In its sample, this clone was seen once. The rearrangement links TRBV6-5 to TRBJ1-4, with D perhaps TRBD1 (5 bases). CDR3 length: 14 amino acids. The germline CDR1 and CDR2 sequences are MNHEY and SVGAGI. V was trimmed by 7 bases and J by 7 bases, leaving 16 bases between them. In nucleotides, the CDR3 is TGTGCCAGCATATTGATTAGGGGTGGTGAAAAACTGTTTTTT. Protein product: CASILIRGGEKLFF.

The chain uses TRBV7-9 and TRBJ2-3; 10 bases match TRBD2. CDR1 is SEHNR and CDR2 is FQNEAQ in the germline V gene (reference sequence). The J segment lost 5 bases and the V segment lost 6 bases, leaving 11 bases of the junction unmatched. The CDR3 has 16 residues. The CDR3 DNA is TGTGCCAGCAGGGTCACTAGCGGGGCGGATGGAGATACGCAGTATTTT. Protein product: CASRVTSGADGDTQYF.

The chain uses TRBV6-5 and TRBJ1-2; D remains unclear. This CDR3 has 14 residues. Germline assignment: CDR1 MNHEY and CDR2 SVGAGI. V lost 7 bases, J lost 2 bases, and 14 bases lay in between. CDR3 nucleotides: TGTGCCAGCACCCTTCCCGGGAGAAACTATGGCTACACCTTC. Protein: CASTLPGRNYGYTF.

This clone was counted a few times. The chain joins TRBV2 to TRBJ1-2; no clear D. Germline CDR1 is SNHLY and CDR2 is FYNNEI. This CDR3 is 14 amino acids long. V was trimmed by 2 bases and J by 8 bases, leaving 15 bases between them. The CDR3 region is CASSESGLSGGYTF. Written as DNA, the CDR3 is TGTGCCAGCAGTGAATCGGGGTTGTCGGGCGGCTACACCTTC.

This chain links TRBV24-1 with TRBJ1-5; 7 bases match TRBD1. The germline V gene encodes CDR1 KGHDR and CDR2 SFDVKD. This CDR3 is built from 14 residues. Unmatched junction bases numbered 6, after V lost 3 bases and J lost 8 bases. CDR3 amino acids: CATSDTTGIEPQHF. CDR3 coding DNA: TGTGCCACCAGTGATACGACAGGGATTGAGCCCCAGCATTTT.

The V and J genes are TRBV5-6 and TRBJ2-7, with a weak D call TRBD2 (5 bases). The CDR3 contains 15 residues. CDR1 is SGHDT, CDR2 YYEEEE, per germline. V lost 2 bases and J lost 5, with 17 bases in between. The DNA of the CDR3 is TGTGCCAGCAGCTTTAGATGGACCTCGAGGGACGAGCAGTACTTC. This gives the protein CASSFRWTSRDEQYF.

The CDR3 protein is CASSRDSGADNEQFF. The CDR3 nucleotides read TGTGCCAGCAGCAGGGACTCTGGGGCTGACAATGAGCAGTTCTTC. J is TRBJ2-1 and V is TRBV7-6, with D perhaps matching TRBD2 (6 bases). The germline V gene has CDR1 SGHVS and CDR2 FNYEAQ. The CDR3 consists of 15 residues. The V gene lost 5 bases and the J gene lost 5 bases, with 16 bases spanning the gap.

The chain is built from TRBV5-1 and TRBJ2-6, with a weak D call TRBD1 (5 bases). This CDR3 spans 16 amino acids. Trimming removed 2 bases from V and 1 base from J, with 10 bases in between. Per germline, CDR1 SGHRS and CDR2 YFSETQ. This chain's CDR3 is CASSLQAQSGANVLTF. The CDR3 nucleotides are TGCGCCAGCAGCTTACAGGCCCAATCTGGGGCCAACGTCCTGACTTTC.

V and J are TRBV18 and TRBJ2-1, with D possibly TRBD2 on 6 matching bases. Between the trimmed V and J ends, which lost 3 bases and 7 bases, there was a span of 13 bases. The CDR3 is 14 residues long. Germline V CDR1 and CDR2: KGHSH, LQKENI. For the CDR3, the DNA is TGTGCCAGCTCACCCGAAGTAGCGGCAAATGAGCAGTTCTTC. Its translation is CASSPEVAANEQFF.